This T cell receptor beta chain came from a study of vaccination and CD4 T cells after COVID-19. An Oncomine TCR Beta short-read assay was used to sequence the DNA from cultured CD4+ T cells. TCRdb re-called the PCR reads through MiXCR, storing one row per CDR3 protein. Here the sample spans around 2,400 distinct CDR3 sequences, less than 40% being singletons. Comment on this clonotype: Its target is unknown.

Noted treatment: roughly 10-day PBMC culture with coronavirus spike peptide pools or control peptides (ViraFEST assay). This CDR3 comprises 12 residues. Germline V lookup: CDR1 DFQATT, CDR2 SNEGSKA (reference sequence). With 6 bases removed from V and 5 bases from J, the gap between germline ends came to 13 bases. General observations from the study: Spike mono-reactivity was evident in 304 of the 307 vaccine-specific clones derived from convalescent patients.

The source material was CD4+ T cells from blood, cultured in vitro. The chain couples TRBV20-1 to TRBJ2-5; D gene ambiguous. The source of this sequence is a human donor who had recovered from COVID-19. DNA for the CDR3: TGCAGTGCCCTTGAAGGGCTGGAGACCCAGTACTTC. This translates into CSALEGLETQYF.